This T cell receptor (beta chain) was sequenced for a study of T cell responses to AZD1222 COVID-19 vaccine (dated by TCRdb to the early 2020s). General notes on the study: AZD1222 recipients with second doses at about 4 weeks or about 12 weeks were pooled, because spike-specific TCR depth and breadth did not differ between schedules. TCR sequencing was performed for roughly 240 trial participants, of whom around 200 were given two doses of AZD1222 and around 25 were given two doses of MenACWY control vaccine. Enrollment into the trials was organized by age into subgroups of 18-55, 56-69 and 70-plus years, and those subgroups contained approximately 160, 26 and 62 TCR-sequenced participants, respectively.

From the germline V gene, CDR1 is MNHNS and CDR2 is SASEGT. The CDR3 starts with the cysteine, ends with the phenylalanine, and has 14 residues. The only DNA kept is the CDR3, 42 bases in frame from the first base. The V end gives up 3 bases and the J end 5 bases, leaving 3 bases in the junction not matched to a gene. Interpreted using the paper, the time point label stands for: baseline before first vaccination. The vaccinee samples were drawn from two UK trials, COV001 and COV002, one of which was a single-blind randomized controlled phase 2/3 trial testing AZD1222 (ChAdOx1 nCoV-19) in healthy adults. For TCRbeta chain sequencing, PBMC samples were collected from trial participants at day 0 and at day 28 after the second dose. About this clone itself: Its recognized antigen is unknown. No qualities accompany the bases; no much larger clone lies one base away.

On the study overall, not on this receptor specifically: Epitopes outside the regions mutated in the B.1.351 and B.1.1.7 variants were reportedly recognized by nearly half of the unique spike-specific TCRs. After two AZD1222 doses, both the breadth and the depth of spike-specific TCRs were significantly higher than at day 0 and than in MenACWY recipients. Vaccine-associated CD4 TCRs spanned the whole spike protein, with dominant responses in regions 160-218 and 743-854. Most participants were white British and females outnumbered males, and the authors suggested that clonal diversity may have been underestimated. Because no day 14 peak-response samples were available, the repertoires could be characterized only after the peak T cell response. Conclusions about previously exposed vaccinees were limited because only a handful of AZD1222 recipients were SARS-CoV-2 seropositive at baseline. In the small 56-69-year group, the increase in depth fell short of significance, most likely because of low power.

The CDR3 regions of human TCRbeta chains were analyzed by immunosequencing. On the authors' methods: Repertoire TCRs were matched against a reference library of SARS-CoV-2-specific TCRs generated with the MIRA antigen-specificity platform. Breadth was defined as the fraction of unique TCRs that were SARS-CoV-2-associated, and depth was defined as the fraction of total T cells that were SARS-CoV-2-associated. Using the MIRA data, every spike-specific TCR was mapped to the spike region that the TCR reacted to and assigned to either a CD4 or a CD8 class. Log10-transformed breadth and depth values were compared by one-way ANOVA with Sidak's multiple comparisons tests. As stored in TCRdb, this immuneACCESS dataset retains in-frame rearrangements with V and J assigned. A fraction of the clones does not appear; measured against another copy, unresolved V genes explain less than half of the discrepancy, and the remainder lacks a known reason. The V and J calls and clone size are taken from that table; D and trimming were inferred from the DNA. Counted in this sample were some 96,000 clones; 75% to 90% of them appeared once. Of the sample, about 2.2% falls within the top ten clones.

The sample was peripheral blood, taken on day 0 of AZD1222 vaccination. The chain joins TRBV6-1 to TRBJ1-2, with 10 bases aligning to TRBD1. The source is an adult in good health. The CDR3 sequence is CASSDGQGVYGYTF. The bases read TGTGCCAGCAGTGATGGACAGGGGGTTTATGGCTACACCTTC.